Following are 19 T cell receptor beta chains from one sample sequenced in a study of cytomegalovirus exposure and HLA in healthy donors. With 60 Vbeta and 13 Jbeta primers, the PCR was carried out. The assay was immunoSEQ multiplex PCR, and TCRdb's table has in-frame clones only and misses some. The sample has fewer than 200,000 clones; almost 80% are singletons. Sample: PBMCs. The receptors derive from a man aged 25 to 40 in good health and CMV-seronegative.

J is TRBJ2-2 and V is TRBV13, with 12 bases fitting TRBD1. Germline CDR1 is PRHDT and CDR2 is FYEKMQ (reference sequence). This CDR3 is 16 amino acids long. The junction had 8 bases not matched to a gene; V was cut back by 6 bases and J by 6 bases. CDR3 in DNA: TGTGCCAGCAGGGGGCCGGGACAGGGGGCGCCCGGGGAGCTGTTTTTT. Its protein product is CASRGPGQGAPGELFF.

The rearrangement links TRBV30 to TRBJ1-6, with TRBD1 matching over 7 bases. The CDR3 loop spans 14 amino acids. Germline CDR1 reads GTSNPN; CDR2 reads SVGIG (reference sequence). V gave up 4 bases and J gave up 7 bases; unmatched junction bases: 7. The CDR3 DNA sequence: TGTGCCTGGAAAAAGGGGGCGGGGAATTCACCCCTCCACTTT. Its protein product is CAWKKGAGNSPLHF. The variable domain in full, completed from reference TRBV30 and TRBJ1-6, reads SQTIHQWPATLVQPVGSPLSLECTVEGTSNPNLYWYRQAAGRGLQLLFYSVGIGQISSEVPQNLSASRPQDRQFILSSKKLLLSDSGFYLCAWKKGAGNSPLHFGNGTRLTVT.

This sequence joins TRBV7-9 and TRBJ2-7, with D perhaps TRBD2 (6 bases). The CDR3 loop spans 12 amino acids. V dropped 5 bases and J dropped 4 bases, with 9 bases sitting between them. CDR1 and CDR2 (germline): SEHNR, FQNEAQ (reference sequence). The chain's CDR3 is CASSLGRYEQYF. Written as DNA, the CDR3 is TGTGCCAGCAGCCTAGGGAGGTACGAGCAGTACTTC. The variable domain in full, completed from reference TRBV7-9 and TRBJ2-7, reads DTGVSQNPRHKITKRGQNVTFRCDPISEHNRLYWYRQTLGQGPEFLTYFQNEAQLEKSRLLSDRFSAERPKGSFSTLEIQRTEQGDSAMYLCASSLGRYEQYFGPGTRLTVT.

J is TRBJ2-5 and V is TRBV11-2; 10 nucleotides line up with TRBD2. V lost 3 bases and J lost 5; bases outside the gene matches: 6. The germline gives CDR1 SGHAT, CDR2 FQNNGV. The CDR3 has 15 residues. CDR3 sequence: CASSFSGGLRETQYF. CDR3 coding DNA: TGTGCCAGCAGCTTTAGCGGGGGGTTGCGGGAGACCCAGTACTTC.

This chain links TRBV7-2 with TRBJ2-5; a weak D match, TRBD1 (6 bases). CDR1 and CDR2 (germline): SGHTA, FQGNSA. V was shortened by 2 bases and J by 2 bases, with 12 bases between the two germline ends. The CDR3 runs 15 residues. Written as DNA, the CDR3 is TGTGCCAGCAGCTTAAGACTGACAGGTCAAGAGACCCAGTACTTC. Translated, it gives CASSLRLTGQETQYF.

The chain links TRBV7-2 to TRBJ2-1, with TRBD1 matching 8 bases. The CDR3 loop spans 18 amino acids. The junction had 13 bases not matched to a gene; V was cut back by 3 bases and J by 3 bases. Germline loops: CDR1 SGHTA, CDR2 FQGNSA. The CDR3 DNA follows: TGTGCCAGCAGCTTGATGGTGACCGGGACAGGAGTCTACAATGAGCAGTTCTTC. This sequence encodes CASSLMVTGTGVYNEQFF.

This chain links TRBV30 with TRBJ2-3; TRBD1 matches at 7 bases. Trimming removed 2 bases from V and 4 bases from J; junction bases left unmatched: 6. The CDR3 sequence is 14 residues long. The V gene's germline CDR1 is GTSNPN and CDR2 SVGIG (reference sequence). The CDR3 loop reads CAWSLQGGADTQYF. For the CDR3, the DNA is TGTGCCTGGAGTCTCCAAGGGGGCGCAGATACGCAGTATTTT.

A word on this clone: The junction does not match germline at one end; this may be a read error. The chain couples TRBV7-7 to TRBJ2-5; 11 bases align to TRBD2. CDR3 size: 15 residues. Looked up from germline, CDR1 is SSHAT and CDR2 is FNYEAQ (reference sequence). CDR3 bases: TGTGCTAGCAGCTTAACTAGCGGGAGTCACGAGACCCAGTACTTC. Its protein product is CASSLTSGSHETQYF.

The V and J genes are TRBV9 and TRBJ1-1; D may be TRBD1 (6 bases). The germline CDR1 and CDR2 sequences are SGDLS and YYNGEE. This CDR3 has 15 amino acids. V was shortened by 0 bases and J by 0 bases, with 9 bases between the two germline ends. CDR3 DNA: TGTGCCAGCAGCGTAGAGGGGGACATGAACACTGAAGCTTTCTTT. This translates into CASSVEGDMNTEAFF.

Concerning this clone itself: The junction shows a germline mismatch at one end, possibly a read error. The chain has TRBV15 and TRBJ2-5; a weak D match, TRBD2 (6 bases). Near its end, the DNA agrees better with TRBJ2-7, so the J call may be wrong. Looked up from germline, CDR1 is LNHNV and CDR2 is YYDKDF (reference sequence). CDR3 size: 17 residues. CDR3 protein: CATSGDPRTGEVYEQYF. The DNA for the CDR3 is TGTGCCACCAGCGGAGACCCACGGACGGGGGAAGTCTACGAGCAGTACTTC.

The chain joins TRBV19 to TRBJ2-3, with TRBD2 matching over 8 bases. Germline-derived CDR1 and CDR2 are LNHDA and SQIVND (reference sequence). This CDR3 spans 16 amino acids. The V and J ends lost 5 bases and 6 bases, in that order; junction bases with no gene match: 13. The CDR3 bases are TGTGCCAGTAGTCCCCCGGTTGGGCGGGGGGCCGATACGCAGTATTTT. Encoded protein: CASSPPVGRGADTQYF.

The chain uses TRBV7-2 and TRBJ1-5; D gene unclear. The CDR3 is 14 amino acids. The germline V gene encodes CDR1 SGHTA and CDR2 FQGNSA. V was shortened by 5 bases and J by 2 bases, with 10 bases between the two germline ends. CDR3 sequence (DNA): TGTGCCAGCAGCCACAACGGGGGCAATCAGCCCCAGCATTTT. Residues: CASSHNGGNQPQHF.

The chain carries TRBV19 and TRBJ1-1; the D gene is possibly TRBD1 (6 bases). The CDR3 covers 15 residues. Trimming stripped 5 bases from V and 5 bases from J, with 18 bases between. CDR1 and CDR2 (germline): LNHDA, SQIVND (reference sequence). CDR3 sequence (DNA): TGTGCCAGTAGTTCGGGGGGCGCGGAGAGGACTGAAGCTTTCTTT. It encodes CASSSGGAERTEAFF.

V usage is TRBV28 and J usage is TRBJ1-4, with 9 bases matching TRBD1. Germline V lookup: CDR1 MDHEN, CDR2 SYDVKM. The CDR3 has 15 amino acids. J lost 2 bases, V lost 3 bases, and 1 base had no gene match. This CDR3 reads CASSLTGGTNEKLFF. CDR3 DNA sequence: TGTGCCAGCAGTTTGACAGGGGGGACTAATGAAAAACTGTTTTTT.

This sequence joins TRBV7-6 and TRBJ2-7, with D possibly TRBD1 on 5 matching bases. The V gene lost 2 bases and the J gene lost 4 bases, with 15 bases spanning the gap. The CDR3 extends over 15 amino acids. Germline V gene data show CDR1 as SGHVS and CDR2 as FNYEAQ. The CDR3 here is CASSLQGRDVYEQYF. The CDR3 DNA reads TGTGCCAGCAGCTTACAGGGCAGGGATGTTTACGAGCAGTACTTC.

The chain carries TRBV7-2 and TRBJ2-7; 11 positions match TRBD1. CDR3 length equals 14 residues. Germline-derived CDR1 and CDR2 are SGHTA and FQGNSA. After removal of 5 bases from V and 8 bases from J, the junction contained 8 bases not matched to a gene. As DNA, the CDR3 is TGTGCCAGCAGCACGGGACAGGGGGTAGTCAAGCAGTACTTC. Encoded protein: CASSTGQGVVKQYF.

The chain's CDR3 is CASSSSRGLFYEQYF. The DNA of the CDR3 is TGTGCCAGCAGCAGCTCGCGGGGGCTTTTCTACGAGCAGTACTTC. J is TRBJ2-7 and V is TRBV28; perhaps TRBD2 as D (7 bases). Deletions cut 6 bases from V and 3 bases from J, with 18 bases between. This CDR3 is built from 15 residues. Germline lookup yields CDR1 MDHEN and CDR2 SYDVKM.

The V and J genes are TRBV6-5 and TRBJ2-7, with D uncertain. V lost 5 bases and J lost 5, with 7 bases in between. The CDR3 spans 11 residues. The germline V gene encodes CDR1 MNHEY and CDR2 SVGAGI. The CDR3 nucleotides are TGTGCCAGCAGTCAAGAGGACGAGCAGTACTTC. This codes for CASSQEDEQYF.

The table lists this clone with a count of one. The J gene is TRBJ1-2, the V gene TRBV4-2, with D maybe TRBD1 (5 bases). V was trimmed by 0 bases and J by 4 bases, leaving 12 bases between them. Looked up from germline, CDR1 is LGHNA and CDR2 is YNFKEQ. This CDR3 spans 15 amino acids. In nucleotides, the CDR3 is TGTGCCAGCAGCCAAGACGACAGCCGAGGCTATGGCTACACCTTC. Its protein is CASSQDDSRGYGYTF.